The T cell receptor (beta chain) described here comes from a study of cytomegalovirus exposure and HLA in healthy donors. The V end was cut by 1 base, the J end by 0 bases, with 9 bases between. CDR3 size: 16 residues. Germline V gene lookup returns CDR1 SGHNT and CDR2 YENEEA. This PCR relied on a set of 60 Vbeta primers and 13 Jbeta primers. Generated by immunoSEQ multiplex PCR, the TCRdb table keeps only in-frame clones and is missing some. Of 170,000 or so clones detected, around 83% appear once; the ten largest clones hold 1.6%. The TCR comes from a man aged 50 to 59 in good health and CMV-seronegative. Material: PBMCs. The rearrangement joins TRBV11-3 to TRBJ2-2; D perhaps matches TRBD2 (6 bases). The CDR3 protein is CASSLVGGANTGELFF. The CDR3, as DNA: TGTGCCAGCAGCTTAGTCGGAGGGGCGAACACCGGGGAGCTGTTTTTT.